The present T cell receptor beta chain was sequenced within a study of blood T cell repertoires in COVID-19. Study summary: The United States, Italy and Spain provided the acute and convalescent COVID-19 samples. Sample material is recorded as cDNA or gDNA derived from T cells, B-cell-depleted T cells, or PBMCs.

This CDR3 region has 17 residues. The V segment lost 7 bases and the J segment 0 bases; nucleotides outside the gene matches: 9. CDR1 and CDR2 (germline): SQVTM, ANQGSEA. In the study's own analysis: Reference gene primer amplification gave nucleated cell count estimates. Data came from immunoSEQ multiplex PCR; TCRdb stores just in-frame clones and leaves some out. V and J calls plus clone size are reproduced from that table; the DNA served to infer D and trimming. Among under 200,000 clones listed, about four fifths were seen once. This rearrangement joins TRBV29-1 to TRBJ2-1; TRBD2 agrees at 13 bases. Sequenced input: peripheral blood. The receptor's source is a man aged 40-49 years who had recovered from COVID-19. The DNA for the CDR3 is TGCAGCGCCAGGACTAGCGGGAGCTTTAGCTCCTACAATGAGCAGTTCTTC. It yields the protein CSARTSGSFSSYNEQFF.